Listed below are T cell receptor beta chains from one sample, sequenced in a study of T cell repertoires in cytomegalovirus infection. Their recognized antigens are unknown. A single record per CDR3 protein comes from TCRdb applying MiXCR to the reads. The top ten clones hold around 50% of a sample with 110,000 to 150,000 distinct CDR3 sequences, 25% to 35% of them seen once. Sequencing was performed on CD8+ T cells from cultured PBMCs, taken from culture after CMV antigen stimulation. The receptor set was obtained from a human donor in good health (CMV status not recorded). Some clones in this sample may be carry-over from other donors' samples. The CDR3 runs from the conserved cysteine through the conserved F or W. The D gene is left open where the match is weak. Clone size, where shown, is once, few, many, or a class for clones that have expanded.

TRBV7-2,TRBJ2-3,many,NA,CASSLSVRVTTDTQYF,TGTGCCAGCAGCTTATCGGTGCGGGTGACCACAGATACGCAGTATTTT
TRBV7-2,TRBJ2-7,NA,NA,CASSLAFKEQYF,TGTGCCAGCAGCTTAGCGTTTAAGGAGCAGTACTTC
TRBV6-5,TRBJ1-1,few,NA,CASSYNLGQMNTEAFF,TGTGCCAGCAGTTACAACCTGGGACAAATGAACACTGAAGCTTTCTTT
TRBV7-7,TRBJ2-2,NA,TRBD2,CASSLLGGVNTGELFF,TGTGCCAGCAGCTTACTCGGGGGGGTTAACACCGGGGAGCTGTTTTTT
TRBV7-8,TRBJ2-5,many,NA,CASSLNVGGPETQYF,TGTGCCAGCAGCTTAAATGTGGGGGGGCCGGAGACCCAGTACTTC
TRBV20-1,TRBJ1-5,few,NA,CSAPPERGSREPQHF,TGCAGTGCCCCACCCGAGAGGGGGTCACGGGAGCCCCAGCATTTT
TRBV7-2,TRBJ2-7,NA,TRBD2,CASSFGRGGTYEQYF,TGTGCCAGCAGCTTTGGACGGGGGGGAACCTACGAGCAGTACTTC
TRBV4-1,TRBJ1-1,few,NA,CASSQGWGEDTEAFF,TGCGCCAGCAGCCAAGGGTGGGGAGAGGACACTGAAGCTTTCTTT
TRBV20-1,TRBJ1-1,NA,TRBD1,CSARDLGQGWGTEAFF,TGCAGTGCTAGAGATCTGGGACAGGGGTGGGGCACTGAAGCTTTCTTT
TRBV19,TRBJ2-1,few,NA,CASSIAGSWFF,TGTGCCAGTAGTATAGCGGGGTCTTGGTTCTTC
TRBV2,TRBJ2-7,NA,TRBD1,CASRTGTGHYEQYF,TGTGCCAGCAGAACCGGGACAGGCCATTACGAGCAGTACTTC
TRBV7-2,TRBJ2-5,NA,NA,CASSNLASRWQETQYF,TGTGCCAGCAGCAACTTGGCTAGTAGGTGGCAAGAGACCCAGTACTTC
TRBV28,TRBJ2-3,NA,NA,CASSPLLAQGTDTQYF,TGTGCCAGCAGTCCCCTGTTGGCCCAGGGTACAGATACGCAGTATTTT
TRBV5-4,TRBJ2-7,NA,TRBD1,CASSLTGTGDHEQYF,TGTGCCAGCAGCTTAACCGGGACAGGGGACCACGAGCAGTACTTC
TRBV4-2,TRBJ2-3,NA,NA,CASSPRTGTDTQYF,TGTGCCAGCAGCCCCAGGACAGGCACAGATACGCAGTATTTT
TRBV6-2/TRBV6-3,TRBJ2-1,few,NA,CASSYLSRRLQQFF,TGTGCCAGCAGTTACCTATCGCGACGGCTACAGCAGTTCTTC
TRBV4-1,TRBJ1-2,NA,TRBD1,CASSPLGQGWDYGYTF,TGCGCCAGCAGCCCTCTCGGACAGGGTTGGGACTATGGCTACACCTTC
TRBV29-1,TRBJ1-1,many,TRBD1,CSVVEGQGTSEAFF,TGCAGCGTTGTAGAGGGACAGGGAACATCTGAAGCTTTCTTT
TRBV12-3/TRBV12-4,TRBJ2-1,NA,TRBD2,CASSPTSGGNSYNEQFF,TGTGCCAGCAGCCCAACCTCGGGGGGGAATTCCTACAATGAGCAGTTCTTC
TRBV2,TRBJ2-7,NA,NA,CASQGYEQYF,TGTGCCAGCCAGGGGTACGAGCAGTACTTC
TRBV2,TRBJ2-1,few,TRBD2,CASSGGGYYNEQFF,TGTGCCAGCAGTGGGGGGGGATACTACAATGAGCAGTTCTTC
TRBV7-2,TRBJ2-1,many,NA,CASSFRGHPLSSYNEQFF,TGTGCCAGCAGCTTCCGGGGCCATCCCCTTAGCTCCTACAATGAGCAGTTCTTC
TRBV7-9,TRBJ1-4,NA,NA,CASSNLSQLEKLFF,TGTGCCAGCAGCAATCTGTCTCAATTGGAAAAACTGTTTTTT
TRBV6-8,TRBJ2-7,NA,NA,CASSYAGEQYF,TGTGCCAGCAGTTACGCGGGCGAGCAGTACTTC
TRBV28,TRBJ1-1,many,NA,CATQVGPSEAFF,TGTGCCACCCAAGTGGGCCCCTCTGAAGCTTTCTTT
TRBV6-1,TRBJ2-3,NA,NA,CASSADSTFATDTQYF,TGTGCCAGCAGTGCGGACAGTACTTTTGCCACAGATACGCAGTATTTT
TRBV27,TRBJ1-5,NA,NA,CASSETASNQPQHF,TGTGCCAGCAGTGAGACAGCTAGCAATCAGCCCCAGCATTTT
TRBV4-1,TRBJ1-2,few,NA,CASSQGTAHGYTF,TGCGCCAGCAGCCAAGGGACAGCGCATGGCTACACCTTC
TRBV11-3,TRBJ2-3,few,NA,CASGGDPKVGTDTQYF,TGTGCCAGCGGTGGAGACCCAAAGGTGGGGACAGATACGCAGTATTTT
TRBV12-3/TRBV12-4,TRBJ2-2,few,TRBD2,CASGGLAGTSNTGELFF,TGTGCCAGCGGTGGACTAGCGGGGACCTCGAACACCGGGGAGCTGTTTTTT
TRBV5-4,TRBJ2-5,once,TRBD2,CASSLDRGGIQETQYF,TGTGCCAGCAGCTTGGATCGGGGGGGCATCCAAGAGACCCAGTACTTC
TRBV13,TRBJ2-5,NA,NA,CASSLGLNKETQYF,TGTGCCAGCAGCTTAGGTCTCAACAAAGAGACCCAGTACTTC
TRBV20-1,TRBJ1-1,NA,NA,CSARDESGTEAFF,TGCAGTGCTAGAGATGAATCGGGCACTGAAGCTTTCTTT